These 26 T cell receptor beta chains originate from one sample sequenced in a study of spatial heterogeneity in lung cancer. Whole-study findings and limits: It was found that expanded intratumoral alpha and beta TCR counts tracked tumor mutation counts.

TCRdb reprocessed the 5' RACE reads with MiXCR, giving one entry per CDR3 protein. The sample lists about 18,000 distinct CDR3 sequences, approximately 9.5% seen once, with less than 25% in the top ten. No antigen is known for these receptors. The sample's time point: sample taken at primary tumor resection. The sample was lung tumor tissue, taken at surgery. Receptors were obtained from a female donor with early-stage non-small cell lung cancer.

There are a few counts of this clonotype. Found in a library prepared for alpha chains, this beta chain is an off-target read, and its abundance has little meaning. This CDR3 is CASSWGGQGAVYNEQFF. The CDR3 DNA reads TGTGCCAGCAGCTGGGGAGGACAAGGTGCGGTTTACAATGAGCAGTTCTTC. This rearrangement joins TRBV7-9 to TRBJ2-1; weak D call: TRBD2 (6 bases). The V and J ends lost 4 bases and 4 bases respectively, with 20 bases between them. The CDR3 has 17 residues. CDR1 SEHNR and CDR2 FQNEAQ come from the germline V gene (reference sequence). Full variable domain (missing parts from reference TRBV7-9 and TRBJ2-1): DTGVSQNPRHKITKRGQNVTFRCDPISEHNRLYWYRQTLGQGPEFLTYFQNEAQLEKSRLLSDRFSAERPKGSFSTLEIQRTEQGDSAMYLCASSWGGQGAVYNEQFFGPGTRLTVL.

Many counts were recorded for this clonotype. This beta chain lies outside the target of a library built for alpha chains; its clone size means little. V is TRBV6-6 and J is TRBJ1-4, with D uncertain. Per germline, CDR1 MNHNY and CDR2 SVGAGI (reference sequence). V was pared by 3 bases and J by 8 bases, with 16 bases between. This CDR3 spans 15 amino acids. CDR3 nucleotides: TGTGCCAGCAGTTATGGGGTGGGCGGGGTCGAAAAACTGTTTTTT. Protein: CASSYGVGGVEKLFF.

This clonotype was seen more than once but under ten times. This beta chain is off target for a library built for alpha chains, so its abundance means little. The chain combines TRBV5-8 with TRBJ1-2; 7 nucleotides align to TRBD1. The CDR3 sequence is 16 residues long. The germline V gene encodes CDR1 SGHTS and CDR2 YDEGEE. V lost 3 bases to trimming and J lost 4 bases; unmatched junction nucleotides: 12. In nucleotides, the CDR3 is TGTGCCAGCAGCTCAAAACCGGGACAGAGGGCCTATGGCTACACCTTC. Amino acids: CASSSKPGQRAYGYTF.

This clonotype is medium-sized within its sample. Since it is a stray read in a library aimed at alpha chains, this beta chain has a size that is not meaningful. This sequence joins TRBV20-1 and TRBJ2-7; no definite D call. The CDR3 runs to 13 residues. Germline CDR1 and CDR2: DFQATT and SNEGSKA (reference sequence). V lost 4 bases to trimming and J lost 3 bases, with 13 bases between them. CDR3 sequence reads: CSANLDWGYEQYF. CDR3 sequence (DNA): TGCAGTGCTAATCTCGATTGGGGCTACGAGCAGTACTTC.

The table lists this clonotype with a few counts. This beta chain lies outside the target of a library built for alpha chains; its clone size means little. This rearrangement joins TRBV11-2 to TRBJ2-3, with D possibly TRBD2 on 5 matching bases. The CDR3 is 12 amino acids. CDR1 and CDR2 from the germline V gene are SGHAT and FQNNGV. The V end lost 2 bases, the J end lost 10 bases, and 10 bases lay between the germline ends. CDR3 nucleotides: TGTGCCAGCAGCTTAAGCGGCGCCCCGCAGTATTTT. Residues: CASSLSGAPQYF.

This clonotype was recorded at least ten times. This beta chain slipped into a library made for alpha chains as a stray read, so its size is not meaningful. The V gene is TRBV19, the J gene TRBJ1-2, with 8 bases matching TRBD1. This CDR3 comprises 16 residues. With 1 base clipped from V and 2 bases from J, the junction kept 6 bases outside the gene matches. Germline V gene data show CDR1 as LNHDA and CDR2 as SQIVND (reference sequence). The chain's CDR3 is CASSIARDRINYGYTF. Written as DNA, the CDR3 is TGTGCCAGTAGTATAGCTCGGGACAGGATAAACTATGGCTACACCTTC.

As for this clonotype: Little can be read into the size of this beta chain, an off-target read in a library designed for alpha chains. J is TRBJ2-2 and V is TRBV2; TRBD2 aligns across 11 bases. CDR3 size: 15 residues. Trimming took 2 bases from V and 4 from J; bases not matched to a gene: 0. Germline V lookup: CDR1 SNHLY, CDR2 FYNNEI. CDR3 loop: CASSELAGGTGELFF. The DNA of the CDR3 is TGTGCCAGCAGTGAACTAGCGGGGGGCACCGGGGAGCTGTTTTTT.

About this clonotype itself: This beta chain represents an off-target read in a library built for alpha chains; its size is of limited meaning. CDR3 bases: TGTGCCACCAGCAGAGATCTGACAGGTGACACTGAAGCTTTCTTT. Translation gives CATSRDLTGDTEAFF. The genes are TRBV15 and TRBJ1-1; possible D gene TRBD1, 6 bases. This CDR3 is 15 amino acids long. The germline gives CDR1 LNHNV, CDR2 YYDKDF (reference sequence). V lost 0 bases to trimming and J lost 3 bases, with 11 bases between them.

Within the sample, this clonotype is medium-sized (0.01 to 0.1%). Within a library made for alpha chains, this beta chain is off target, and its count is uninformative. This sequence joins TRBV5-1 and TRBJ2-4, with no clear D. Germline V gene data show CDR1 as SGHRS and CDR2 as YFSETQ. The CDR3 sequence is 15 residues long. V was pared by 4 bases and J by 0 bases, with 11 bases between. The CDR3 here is CASSLLVGAKNIQYF. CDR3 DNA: TGCGCCAGCAGCCTACTCGTGGGAGCCAAAAACATTCAGTACTTC.

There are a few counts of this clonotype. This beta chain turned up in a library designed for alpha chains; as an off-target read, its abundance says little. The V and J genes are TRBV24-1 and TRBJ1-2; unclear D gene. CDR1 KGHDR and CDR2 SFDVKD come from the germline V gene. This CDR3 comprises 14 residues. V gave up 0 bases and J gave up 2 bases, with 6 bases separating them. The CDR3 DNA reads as TGTGCCACCAGTGATTTGACAAAAAACTATGGCTACACCTTC. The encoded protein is CATSDLTKNYGYTF.

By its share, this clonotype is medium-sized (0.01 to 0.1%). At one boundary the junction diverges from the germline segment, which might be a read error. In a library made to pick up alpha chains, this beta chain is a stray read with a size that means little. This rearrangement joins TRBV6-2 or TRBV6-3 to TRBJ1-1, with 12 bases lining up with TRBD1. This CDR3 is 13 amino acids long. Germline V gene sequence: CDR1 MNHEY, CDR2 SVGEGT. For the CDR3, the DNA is TGTGCCAGCACCGACGAGGGACAGGGGGCGAGTCGCTTT. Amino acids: CASTDEGQGASRF.

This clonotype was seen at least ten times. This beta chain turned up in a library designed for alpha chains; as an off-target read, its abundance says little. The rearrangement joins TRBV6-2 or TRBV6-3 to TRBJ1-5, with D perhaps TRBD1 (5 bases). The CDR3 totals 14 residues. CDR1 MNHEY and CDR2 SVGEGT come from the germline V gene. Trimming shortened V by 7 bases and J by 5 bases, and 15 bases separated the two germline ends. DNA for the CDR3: TGTGCCAGCAACGGCAGGGCTCCGGATCAGCCCCAGCATTTT. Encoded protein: CASNGRAPDQPQHF.

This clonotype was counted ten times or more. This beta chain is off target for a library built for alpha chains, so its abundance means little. In nucleotides, the CDR3 is TGCGCCAGCAGCTTGGTGGGGGGCGCGTCGACTGAAGCTTTCTTT. The encoded protein is CASSLVGGASTEAFF. J is TRBJ1-1 and V is TRBV5-1; D may be TRBD1 (6 bases). V lost 0 bases and J lost 5, with 14 bases in between. The length of the CDR3 is 15 residues. CDR1 is SGHRS and CDR2 is YFSETQ in the germline V gene.

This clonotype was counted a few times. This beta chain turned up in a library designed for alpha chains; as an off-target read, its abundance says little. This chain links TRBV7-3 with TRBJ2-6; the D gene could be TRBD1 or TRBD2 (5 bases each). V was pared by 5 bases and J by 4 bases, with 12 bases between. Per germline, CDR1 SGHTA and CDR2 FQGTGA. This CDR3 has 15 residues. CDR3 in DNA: TGTGCCAGCAGCGCCAACGGGGCGGGGGCCAACGTCCTGACTTTC. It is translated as CASSANGAGANVLTF. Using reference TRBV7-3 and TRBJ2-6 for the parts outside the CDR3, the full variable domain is GAGVSQTPSNKVTEKGKYVELRCDPISGHTALYWYRQSLGQGPEFLIYFQGTGAADDSGLPNDRFFAVRPEGSVSTLKIQRTERGDSAVYLCASSANGAGANVLTFGAGSRLTVL.

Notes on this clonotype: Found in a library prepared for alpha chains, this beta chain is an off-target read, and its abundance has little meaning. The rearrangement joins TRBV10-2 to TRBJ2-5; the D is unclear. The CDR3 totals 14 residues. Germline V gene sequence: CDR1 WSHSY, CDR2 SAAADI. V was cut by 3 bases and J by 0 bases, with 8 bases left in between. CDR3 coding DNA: TGCGCCAGCAGTGAATCAGCCTACCAAGAGACCCAGTACTTC. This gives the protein CASSESAYQETQYF.

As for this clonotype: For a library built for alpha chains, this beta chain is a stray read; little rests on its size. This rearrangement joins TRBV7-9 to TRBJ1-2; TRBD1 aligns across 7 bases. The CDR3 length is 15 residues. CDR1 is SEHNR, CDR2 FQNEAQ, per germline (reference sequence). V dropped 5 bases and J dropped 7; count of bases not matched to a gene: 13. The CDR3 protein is CASSPPGQASVGYTF. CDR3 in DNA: TGTGCCAGCAGCCCACCTGGACAGGCCTCAGTTGGCTACACCTTC.

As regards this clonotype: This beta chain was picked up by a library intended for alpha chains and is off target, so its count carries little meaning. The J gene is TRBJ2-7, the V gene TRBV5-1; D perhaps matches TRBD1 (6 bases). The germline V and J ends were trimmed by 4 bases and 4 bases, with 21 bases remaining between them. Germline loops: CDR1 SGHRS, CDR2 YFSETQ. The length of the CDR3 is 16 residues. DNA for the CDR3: TGCGCCAGCAGCCTCGAGGTGGGGGCGAAGTATTACGAGCAGTACTTC. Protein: CASSLEVGAKYYEQYF.

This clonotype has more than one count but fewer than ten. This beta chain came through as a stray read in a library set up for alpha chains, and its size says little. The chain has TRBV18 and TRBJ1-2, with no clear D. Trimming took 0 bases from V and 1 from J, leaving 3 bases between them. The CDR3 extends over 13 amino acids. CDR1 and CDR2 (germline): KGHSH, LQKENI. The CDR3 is CASSPPFNYGYTF. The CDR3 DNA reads TGTGCCAGCTCACCACCCTTTAACTATGGCTACACCTTC.

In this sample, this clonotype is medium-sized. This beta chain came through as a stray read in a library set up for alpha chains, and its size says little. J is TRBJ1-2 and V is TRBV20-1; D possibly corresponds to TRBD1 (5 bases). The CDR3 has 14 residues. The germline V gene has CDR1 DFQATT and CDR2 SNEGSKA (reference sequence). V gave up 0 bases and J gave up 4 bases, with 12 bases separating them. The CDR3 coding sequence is TGCAGTGCTAGAGACCCGGGACGGATCTATGGCTACACCTTC. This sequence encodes CSARDPGRIYGYTF.

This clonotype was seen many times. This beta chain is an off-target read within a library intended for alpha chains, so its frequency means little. The CDR3 DNA reads TGTGCCACCAGTGATTCAACCCGGACTAGCGGGGGGATCAATGAGCAGTTCTTC. This encodes CATSDSTRTSGGINEQFF. V gene TRBV24-1 combines with J gene TRBJ2-1, with 14 bases lining up with TRBD2. There are 18 residues in the CDR3. Germline trimming cut 2 bases from V and 6 bases from J; bases unmatched to any gene: 8. Germline loops: CDR1 KGHDR, CDR2 SFDVKD.

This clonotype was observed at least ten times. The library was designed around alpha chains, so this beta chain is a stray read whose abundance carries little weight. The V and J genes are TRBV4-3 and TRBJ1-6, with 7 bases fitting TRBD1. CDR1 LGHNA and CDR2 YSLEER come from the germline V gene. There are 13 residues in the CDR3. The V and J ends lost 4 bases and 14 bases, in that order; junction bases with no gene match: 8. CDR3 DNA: TGCGCCAGCAGCCCCGACAGGGTAGCGTCCCTCCACTTT. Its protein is CASSPDRVASLHF.

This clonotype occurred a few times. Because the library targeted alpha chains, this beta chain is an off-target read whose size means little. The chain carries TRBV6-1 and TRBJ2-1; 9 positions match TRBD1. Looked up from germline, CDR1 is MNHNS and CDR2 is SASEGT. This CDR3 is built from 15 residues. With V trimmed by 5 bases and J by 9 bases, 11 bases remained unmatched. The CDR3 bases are TGTGCCAGCAGTCCGGGACAGGGCCCTAGGGGTGAGCAGTTCTTC. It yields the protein CASSPGQGPRGEQFF.

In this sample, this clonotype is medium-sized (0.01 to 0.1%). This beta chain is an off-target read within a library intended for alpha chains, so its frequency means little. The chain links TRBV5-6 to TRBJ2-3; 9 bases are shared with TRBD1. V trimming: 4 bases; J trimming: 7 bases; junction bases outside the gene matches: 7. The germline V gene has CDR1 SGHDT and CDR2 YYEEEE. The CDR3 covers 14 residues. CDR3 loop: CASSPRDRDHTQYF. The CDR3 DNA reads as TGTGCCAGCAGCCCCCGGGACAGGGATCATACGCAGTATTTT.

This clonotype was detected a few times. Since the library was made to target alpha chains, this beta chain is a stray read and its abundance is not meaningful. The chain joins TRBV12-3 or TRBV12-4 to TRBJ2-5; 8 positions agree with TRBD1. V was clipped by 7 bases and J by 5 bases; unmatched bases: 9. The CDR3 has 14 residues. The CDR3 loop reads CASTADRASETQYF. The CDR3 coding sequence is TGTGCCAGCACCGCGGACAGGGCGAGCGAGACCCAGTACTTC.

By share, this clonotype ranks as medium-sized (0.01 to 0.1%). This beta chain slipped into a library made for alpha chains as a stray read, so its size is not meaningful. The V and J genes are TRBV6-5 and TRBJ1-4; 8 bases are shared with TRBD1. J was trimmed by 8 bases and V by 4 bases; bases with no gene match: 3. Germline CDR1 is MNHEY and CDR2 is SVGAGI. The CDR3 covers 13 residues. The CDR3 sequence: CASSFGQGEKLFF. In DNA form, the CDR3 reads TGTGCCAGCAGTTTCGGACAGGGCGAAAAACTGTTTTTT.

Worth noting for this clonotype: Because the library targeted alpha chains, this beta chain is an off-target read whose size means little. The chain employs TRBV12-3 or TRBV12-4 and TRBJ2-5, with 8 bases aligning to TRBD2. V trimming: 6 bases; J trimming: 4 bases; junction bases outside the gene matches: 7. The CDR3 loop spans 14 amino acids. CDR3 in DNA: TGTGCCAGCAGCCTAGCGGGTACCGCAGAGACCCAGTACTTC. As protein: CASSLAGTAETQYF.